This TCR beta chain came from a study of response to subunit inactivated influenza vaccine. Note on this clonotype: Antigen: not known.

Notes on the study in general: The authors suggested that every seasonal influenza vaccination recruits few new T cells.

Each CDR3 protein is one row after TCRdb ran MiXCR on the RT-PCR reads. The sample holds 400,000 to 550,000 distinct CDR3 sequences, about 25% seen once. This CDR3 has 13 residues. V lost 5 bases, J lost 2 bases, and 6 bases lay in between. Per germline, CDR1 MNHEY and CDR2 SMNVEV (reference sequence). The rearrangement links TRBV27 to TRBJ2-2, with D uncertain. The receptor comes from a man aged 45 to 65 who received an inactivated influenza vaccine. The source material was CD4+ T cells sorted from PBMCs, sampled roughly 5 days after vaccination. Written as DNA, the CDR3 is TGTGCCAGCAGTCTCCACAACACCGGGGAGCTGTTTTTT. Translating it yields CASSLHNTGELFF.